These T cell receptor beta chains were read from a single sample in a study of technical replicates of blood from a few donors. Repertoires were generated with immunoSEQ multiplex PCR, while TCRdb's copy carries only in-frame clones and drops some. The repertoire holds 90,000 or so clones, with 95% as singletons. The sample consisted of T cells isolated from PBMCs. Every receptor here comes from a human donor in good health. Each CDR3 is given without its conserved first and last residue. Rows may omit the clone size; those that give it use once, few, many or a size class.

abundance	v_gene	j_gene	CDR3aa
NA	TRBV6-1	TRBJ2-7	ASSEGWRRANFHEQY
NA	TRBV5-4	TRBJ1-3	ASSLKRGVDSGNTIY
NA	TRBV19	TRBJ2-6	ASSPLAFGANVLT
NA	TRBV18	TRBJ2-1	ASSPRDRGRNEQF
NA	TRBV7-3	TRBJ2-5	ASSLGFVAGKKETQY
NA	TRBV19	TRBJ1-5	ASSMAQGRSNQPQH
once	TRBV7-3	TRBJ2-7	ASSLNGGRAHEQY
NA	TRBV19	TRBJ2-1	ASSAILAGGPYEQF
once	TRBV11-3	TRBJ2-7	ASSLGTGGYEQY
NA	TRBV25-1	TRBJ1-4	ASSVQTNEKLF
NA	TRBV29-1	TRBJ1-1	SVAGVLNTEAF
NA	TRBV27	TRBJ2-7	ASSLKDSYEQY
NA	TRBV18	TRBJ2-5	ASSPRGEGPGETQY
NA	TRBV25-1	TRBJ2-1	ASSEYGIDLNEQF
NA	TRBV27	TRBJ2-7	ASSSHYEQY
NA	TRBV6-6	TRBJ2-7	ASSHNGGYEQY
NA	TRBV28	TRBJ2-7	ASNRDRDHEQY
NA	TRBV19	TRBJ2-7	ASSLGGGGRAQDEQY
once	TRBV7-9	TRBJ1-1	ASSPRTGTVEAF
NA	TRBV27	TRBJ1-3	ASSLSKRTGNTIY
NA	TRBV7-2	TRBJ1-2	ASSGRQVNYGYT
NA	TRBV9	TRBJ2-1	ASSPSSRAGKFNEQF
NA	TRBV6-1	TRBJ2-5	ASSEFAGGETQY
NA	TRBV30	TRBJ1-4	AWSVGFNEKLF
NA	TRBV7-2	TRBJ2-7	ASSLLAGDYEQY
NA	TRBV19	TRBJ2-5	ASSTQGVRETQY
NA	TRBV5-1	TRBJ1-2	ASSWRTGDYGYT
NA	TRBV7-3	TRBJ2-1	ASSSRTGWESEQF
once	TRBV19	TRBJ1-2	ASTMGQGSYGGYT
NA	TRBV25-1	TRBJ2-3	ASSDRQGSDTQY
NA	TRBV6-1	TRBJ1-1	ASSAQGFNTEAF
NA	TRBV15	TRBJ2-2	ATSTGTRSTGELF
NA	TRBV11-2	TRBJ2-3	ASSASGVRTDTQY
NA	TRBV19	TRBJ2-3	ASRVQGSSTDTQY
NA	TRBV7-9	TRBJ2-7	ASSGSGTIVYEQY
NA	TRBV28	TRBJ2-7	ASSLAGGSYEQY
NA	TRBV21-1	TRBJ1-5	ASSRKYTGPQH
NA	TRBV4-1	TRBJ2-1	ASSPDSGRAGGEQF
NA	TRBV19	TRBJ2-1	ATGLAGPPGGQF
few	TRBV15	TRBJ1-4	ATSRGGENEKLF
NA	TRBV28	TRBJ1-3	ASSLQGIYSGNTIY
NA	TRBV5-5	TRBJ1-3	ASSLDLSSGNTIY
NA	TRBV5-1	TRBJ1-2	ASSLSPGYGYT
NA	TRBV28	TRBJ2-1	ASSLSRTRGF
NA	TRBV27	TRBJ2-7	ASSETLGAQY
once	TRBV4-1	TRBJ2-5	ASSRRWALAVQETQY
NA	TRBV19	TRBJ1-1	ASSVPQGNTEAF
NA	TRBV5-6	TRBJ2-4	ASSHTGFAKNIQY
NA	TRBV19	TRBJ2-1	ASSWGGYNEQF
NA	TRBV4-1	TRBJ2-7	ASSQVLGVEQY
NA	TRBV6-6	TRBJ1-6	ASTPAGGNLSPLH
NA	TRBV7-9	TRBJ2-7	ASSWGQGAYEQY
NA	TRBV7-2	TRBJ2-1	ASSLSSGNRNEQF